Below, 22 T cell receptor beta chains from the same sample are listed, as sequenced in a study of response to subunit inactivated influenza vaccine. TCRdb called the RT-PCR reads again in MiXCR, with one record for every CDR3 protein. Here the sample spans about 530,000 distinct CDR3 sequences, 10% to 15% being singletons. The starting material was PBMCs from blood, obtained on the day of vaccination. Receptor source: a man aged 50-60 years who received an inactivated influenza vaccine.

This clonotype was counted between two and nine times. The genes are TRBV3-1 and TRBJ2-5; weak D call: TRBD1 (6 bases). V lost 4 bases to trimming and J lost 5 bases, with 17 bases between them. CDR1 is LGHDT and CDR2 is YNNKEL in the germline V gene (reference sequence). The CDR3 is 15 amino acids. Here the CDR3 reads CASSPQGRAVETQYF. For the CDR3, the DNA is TGTGCCAGCAGCCCCCAGGGGCGGGCGGTGGAGACCCAGTACTTC.

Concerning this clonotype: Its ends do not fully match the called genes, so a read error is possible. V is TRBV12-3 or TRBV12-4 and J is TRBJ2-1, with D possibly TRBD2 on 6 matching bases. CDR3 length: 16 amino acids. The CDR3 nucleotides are TGTGCCAGCAGTTTTTGGTCGGGAGTATCTTACAATGAGCAGTTATTC. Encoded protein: CASSFWSGVSYNEQLF.

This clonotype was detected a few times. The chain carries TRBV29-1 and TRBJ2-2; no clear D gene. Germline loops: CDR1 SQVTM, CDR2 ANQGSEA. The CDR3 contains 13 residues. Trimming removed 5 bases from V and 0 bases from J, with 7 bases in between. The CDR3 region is CSVSDPNTGELFF. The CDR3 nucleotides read TGCAGCGTTTCGGACCCGAACACCGGGGAGCTGTTTTTT.

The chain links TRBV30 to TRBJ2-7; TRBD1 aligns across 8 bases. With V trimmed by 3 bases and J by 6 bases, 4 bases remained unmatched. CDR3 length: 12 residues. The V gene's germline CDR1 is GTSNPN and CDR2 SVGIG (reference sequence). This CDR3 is CAWSGTGGEQYF. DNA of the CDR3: TGTGCCTGGAGCGGGACAGGCGGCGAGCAGTACTTC.

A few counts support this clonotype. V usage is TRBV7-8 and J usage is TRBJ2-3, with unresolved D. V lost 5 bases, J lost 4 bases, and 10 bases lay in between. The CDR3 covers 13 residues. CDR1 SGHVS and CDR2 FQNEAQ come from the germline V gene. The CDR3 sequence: CASSHPRADTQYF. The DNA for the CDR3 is TGTGCCAGCAGCCATCCTAGGGCAGATACGCAGTATTTT.

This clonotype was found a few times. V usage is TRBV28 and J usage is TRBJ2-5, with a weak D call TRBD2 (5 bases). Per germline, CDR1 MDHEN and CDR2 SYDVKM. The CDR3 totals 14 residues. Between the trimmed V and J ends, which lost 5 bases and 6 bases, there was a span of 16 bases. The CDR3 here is CASSLQLDLKTQYF. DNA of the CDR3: TGTGCCAGCAGTCTTCAACTAGACTTAAAGACCCAGTACTTC.

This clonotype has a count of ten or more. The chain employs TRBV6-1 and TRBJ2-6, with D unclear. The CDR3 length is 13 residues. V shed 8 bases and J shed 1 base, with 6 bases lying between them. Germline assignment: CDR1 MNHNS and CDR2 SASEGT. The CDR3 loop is CASALSGANVLTF. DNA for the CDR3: TGTGCCAGCGCCCTATCTGGGGCCAACGTCCTGACTTTC.

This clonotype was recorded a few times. In DNA form, the CDR3 reads TGTGCCAGCTGCGTCGGTAGCGGGATCACAGATACGCAGTATTTT. This sequence encodes CASCVGSGITDTQYF. The chain combines TRBV6-1 with TRBJ2-3; 8 bases fit TRBD2. With 8 bases clipped from V and 2 bases from J, the junction kept 9 bases outside the gene matches. The CDR3 has 15 residues. Germline V gene sequence: CDR1 MNHNS, CDR2 SASEGT.

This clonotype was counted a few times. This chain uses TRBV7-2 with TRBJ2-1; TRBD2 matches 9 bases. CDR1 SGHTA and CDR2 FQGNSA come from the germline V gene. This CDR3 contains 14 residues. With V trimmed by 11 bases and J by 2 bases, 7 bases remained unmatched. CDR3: CAAILAGTYNEQFF. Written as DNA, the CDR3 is TGTGCCGCGATACTAGCGGGCACCTACAATGAGCAGTTCTTC.

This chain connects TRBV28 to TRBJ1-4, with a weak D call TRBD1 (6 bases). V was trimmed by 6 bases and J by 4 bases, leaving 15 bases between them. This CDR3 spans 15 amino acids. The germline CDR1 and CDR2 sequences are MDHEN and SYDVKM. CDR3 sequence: CASSLGGQRNEKLFF. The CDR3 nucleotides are TGTGCCAGCAGCCTGGGGGGACAACGTAATGAAAAACTGTTTTTT.

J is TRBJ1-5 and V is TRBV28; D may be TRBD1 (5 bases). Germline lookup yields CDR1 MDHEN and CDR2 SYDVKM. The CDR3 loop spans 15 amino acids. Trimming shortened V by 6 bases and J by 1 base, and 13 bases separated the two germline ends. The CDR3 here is CASSYWGESNQPQHF. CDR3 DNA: TGTGCCAGCAGCTATTGGGGGGAAAGCAATCAGCCCCAGCATTTT.

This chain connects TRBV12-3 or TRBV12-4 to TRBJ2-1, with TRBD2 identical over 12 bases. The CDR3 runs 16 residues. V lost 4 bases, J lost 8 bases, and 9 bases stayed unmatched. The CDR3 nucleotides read TGTGCCAGCAGTTCACCGACTAGCGGGAGTGGTTATGAGCAGTTCTTC. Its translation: CASSSPTSGSGYEQFF.

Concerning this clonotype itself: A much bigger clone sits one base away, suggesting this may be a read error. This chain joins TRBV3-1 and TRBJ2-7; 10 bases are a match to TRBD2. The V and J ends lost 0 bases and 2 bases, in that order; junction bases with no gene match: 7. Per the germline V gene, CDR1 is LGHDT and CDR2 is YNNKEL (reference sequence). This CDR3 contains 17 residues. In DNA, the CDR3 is TGTGCCAGCAGCCAAGATGATAGCGGGAGGAGTACCTACGAGCAGTACTTC. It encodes CASSQDDSGRSTYEQYF.

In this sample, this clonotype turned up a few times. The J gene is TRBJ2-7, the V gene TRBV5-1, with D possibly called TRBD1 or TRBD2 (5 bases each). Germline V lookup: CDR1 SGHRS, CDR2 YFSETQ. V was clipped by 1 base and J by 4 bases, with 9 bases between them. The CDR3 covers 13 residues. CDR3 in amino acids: CASSLPEGYEQYF. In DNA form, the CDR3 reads TGCGCCAGCAGCTTGCCAGAGGGGTACGAGCAGTACTTC.

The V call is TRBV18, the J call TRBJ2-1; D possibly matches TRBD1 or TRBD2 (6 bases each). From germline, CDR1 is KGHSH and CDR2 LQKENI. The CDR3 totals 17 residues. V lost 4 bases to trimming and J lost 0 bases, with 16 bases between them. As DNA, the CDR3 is TGTGCCAGCTCACGGGGACGGGGGCCTATCTCCTACAATGAGCAGTTCTTC. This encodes CASSRGRGPISYNEQFF.

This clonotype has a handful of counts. DNA for the CDR3: TGCGCCAGCAGCGTGGACAGGGCGAACACCGGGGAGCTGTTTTTT. Protein sequence: CASSVDRANTGELFF. This chain links TRBV5-1 with TRBJ2-2; 8 nucleotides match TRBD1. The V segment lost 4 bases and the J segment 0 bases; nucleotides outside the gene matches: 2. The CDR3 contains 15 residues. CDR1 SGHRS and CDR2 YFSETQ come from the germline V gene.

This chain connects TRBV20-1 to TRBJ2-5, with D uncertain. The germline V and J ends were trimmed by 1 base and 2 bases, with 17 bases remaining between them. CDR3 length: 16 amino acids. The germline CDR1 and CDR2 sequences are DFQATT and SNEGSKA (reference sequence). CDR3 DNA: TGCAGTGCTAGAGGACCGAGATTGCGGCCGCAAGAGACCCAGTACTTC. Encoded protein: CSARGPRLRPQETQYF.

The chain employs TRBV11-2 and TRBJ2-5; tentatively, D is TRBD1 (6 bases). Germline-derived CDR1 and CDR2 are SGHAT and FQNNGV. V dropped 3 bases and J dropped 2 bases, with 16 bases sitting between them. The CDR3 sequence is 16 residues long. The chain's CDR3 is CASSFFRTGIQETQYF. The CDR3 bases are TGTGCCAGCAGCTTTTTCCGAACAGGGATACAAGAGACCCAGTACTTC.

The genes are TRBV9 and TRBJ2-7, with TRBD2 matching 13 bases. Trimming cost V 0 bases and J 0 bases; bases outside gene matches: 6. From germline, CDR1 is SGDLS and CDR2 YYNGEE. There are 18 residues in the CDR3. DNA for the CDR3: TGTGCCAGCAGCGTAGGGGGGACTAGCGGGATAAGCTCCTACGAGCAGTACTTC. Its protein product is CASSVGGTSGISSYEQYF.

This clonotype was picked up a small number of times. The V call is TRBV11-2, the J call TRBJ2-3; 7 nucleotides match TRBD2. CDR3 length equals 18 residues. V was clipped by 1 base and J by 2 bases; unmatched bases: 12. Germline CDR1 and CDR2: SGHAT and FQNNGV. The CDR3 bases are TGTGCCAGCAGCTTAGGTTATTTGTGGGAGGGCCTCACAGATACGCAGTATTTT. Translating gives CASSLGYLWEGLTDTQYF.

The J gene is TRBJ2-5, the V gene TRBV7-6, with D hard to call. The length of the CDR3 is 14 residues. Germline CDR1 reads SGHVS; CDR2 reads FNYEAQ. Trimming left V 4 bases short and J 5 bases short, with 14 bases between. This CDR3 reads CASSSPPGRETQYF. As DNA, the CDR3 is TGTGCCAGCAGCTCGCCGCCGGGCCGGGAGACCCAGTACTTC. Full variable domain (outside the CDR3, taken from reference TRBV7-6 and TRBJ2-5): GAGVSQSPRYKVTKRGQDVALRCDPISGHVSLYWYRQALGQGPEFLTYFNYEAQQDKSGLPNDRFSAERPEGSISTLTIQRTEQRDSAMYRCASSSPPGRETQYFGPGTRLLVL.

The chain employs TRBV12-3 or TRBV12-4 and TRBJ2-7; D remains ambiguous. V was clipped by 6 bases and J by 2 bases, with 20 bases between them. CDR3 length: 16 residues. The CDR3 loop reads CASSPAYPSHTYEQYF. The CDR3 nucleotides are TGTGCCAGCAGCCCCGCGTATCCCTCTCACACCTACGAGCAGTACTTC.